The 28 T cell receptor beta chains below come from one sample, sequenced in a study of cytomegalovirus exposure and HLA in healthy donors. Primers for the PCR totalled 60 Vbeta and 13 Jbeta. Data came from immunoSEQ multiplex PCR; TCRdb stores just in-frame clones and leaves some out. The table lists around 67,000 clones, 70% to 75% of them singletons. Sequencing used PBMCs. The receptors shown here come from a woman in her 30s in good health and CMV-seropositive.

V gene TRBV27 combines with J gene TRBJ2-7; weak D call: TRBD1 (6 bases). From germline, CDR1 is MNHEY and CDR2 SMNVEV (reference sequence). V was cut by 7 bases and J by 6 bases, with 16 bases left in between. CDR3 length: 13 amino acids. CDR3 in amino acids: CASTPPNRVEQYF. CDR3 DNA sequence: TGTGCCAGCACCCCTCCGAACAGGGTCGAGCAGTACTTC.

The V call is TRBV7-3, the J call TRBJ2-2; tentative D call: TRBD2 (6 bases). With 2 bases removed from V and 5 bases from J, the gap between germline ends came to 9 bases. Germline lookup yields CDR1 SGHTA and CDR2 FQGTGA. This CDR3 contains 14 residues. DNA of the CDR3: TGTGCCAGCAGCTTAGGGGGGTCGACCGGGGAGCTGTTTTTT. Residues: CASSLGGSTGELFF.

The chain links TRBV4-1 to TRBJ1-1, with D perhaps TRBD1 (6 bases). This CDR3 is built from 15 residues. CDR1 MGHRA and CDR2 YSYEKL come from the germline V gene. V was trimmed by 4 bases and J by 1 base, leaving 13 bases between them. In DNA form, the CDR3 reads TGCGCCAGCAGCCCCCGACGGGGGGCGAACACTGAAGCTTTCTTT. It is translated as CASSPRRGANTEAFF.

This rearrangement joins TRBV7-3 to TRBJ2-2; TRBD2 matches at 8 bases. The CDR3 loop spans 16 amino acids. Germline V gene data show CDR1 as SGHTA and CDR2 as FQGTGA. J gave up 2 bases and V 1 base, and 3 bases lay outside the gene matches. In nucleotides, the CDR3 is TGTGCCAGCAGCTTAAAACTAGCGGTTAACACCGGGGAGCTGTTTTTT. This sequence encodes CASSLKLAVNTGELFF. The full variable domain, completed using reference TRBV7-3 and TRBJ2-2, is GAGVSQTPSNKVTEKGKYVELRCDPISGHTALYWYRQSLGQGPEFLIYFQGTGAADDSGLPNDRFFAVRPEGSVSTLKIQRTERGDSAVYLCASSLKLAVNTGELFFGEGSRLTVL.

The V call is TRBV29-1, the J call TRBJ1-2; tentative D call: TRBD1 (5 bases). CDR3 length equals 13 residues. Germline assignment: CDR1 SQVTM and CDR2 ANQGSEA. V lost 3 bases and J lost 2, with 10 bases in between. CDR3 coding DNA: TGCAGCGTTGACGGGGGGACGAACTATGGCTACACCTTC. Translated: CSVDGGTNYGYTF.

This chain links TRBV29-1 with TRBJ2-3; no clear D gene. The CDR3 totals 12 residues. V lost 2 bases, J lost 0 bases, and 3 bases lay in between. Germline CDR1 and CDR2: SQVTM and ANQGSEA. CDR3 sequence: CSVEPSTDTQYF. Here the CDR3 DNA reads TGCAGCGTTGAACCTAGCACAGATACGCAGTATTTT.

The CDR3 loop is CSASGSIEQFF. DNA for the CDR3: TGCAGTGCTAGCGGGAGCATTGAGCAGTTCTTC. This chain uses TRBV20-1 with TRBJ2-1; D might be TRBD2 (6 bases). Between the trimmed V and J ends, which lost 3 bases and 9 bases, there was a span of 9 bases. The CDR3 contains 11 residues. Per the germline V gene, CDR1 is DFQATT and CDR2 is SNEGSKA (reference sequence).

The rearrangement joins TRBV7-9 to TRBJ2-5; TRBD1 agrees at 8 bases. The V and J ends lost 5 bases and 5 bases, in that order; junction bases with no gene match: 10. Germline CDR1 reads SEHNR; CDR2 reads FQNEAQ (reference sequence). The CDR3 is made up of 15 amino acids. DNA of the CDR3: TGTGCCAGCAGCCCGGACAGGGTAAAATGGGAGACCCAGTACTTC. Its protein is CASSPDRVKWETQYF. Based on the CDR3 plus reference TRBV7-9 and TRBJ2-5, the full variable domain is DTGVSQNPRHKITKRGQNVTFRCDPISEHNRLYWYRQTLGQGPEFLTYFQNEAQLEKSRLLSDRFSAERPKGSFSTLEIQRTEQGDSAMYLCASSPDRVKWETQYFGPGTRLLVL.

The chain recombines TRBV6-4 with TRBJ1-5; D unclear. Germline CDR1 reads MRHNA; CDR2 reads SNTAGT. V lost 4 bases to trimming and J lost 0 bases, with 4 bases between them. The CDR3 sequence is 13 residues long. The CDR3 sequence: CASSANSNQPQHF. For the CDR3, the DNA is TGTGCCAGCAGTGCCAATAGCAATCAGCCCCAGCATTTT.

The rearrangement links TRBV30 to TRBJ1-5; D possibly corresponds to TRBD1 (5 bases). Germline CDR1 reads GTSNPN; CDR2 reads SVGIG (reference sequence). The CDR3 covers 16 residues. The V and J ends lost 4 bases and 9 bases respectively, with 25 bases between them. This CDR3 reads CAWTPQGTVKLLPQHF. In DNA, the CDR3 is TGTGCCTGGACTCCCCAGGGCACGGTCAAATTGTTGCCCCAGCATTTT.

This clone has only a few counts. The chain couples TRBV18 to TRBJ1-4; maybe TRBD1 (6 bases). Per the germline V gene, CDR1 is KGHSH and CDR2 is LQKENI. V was trimmed by 6 bases and J by 2 bases, leaving 13 bases between them. This CDR3 is built from 15 residues. CDR3 amino acids: CASSLYTGTNEKLFF. CDR3 in DNA: TGTGCCAGCTCCCTTTACACAGGGACTAATGAAAAACTGTTTTTT.

The chain recombines TRBV29-1 with TRBJ1-2, with TRBD1 identical over 11 bases. Germline V gene sequence: CDR1 SQVTM, CDR2 ANQGSEA. The CDR3 is 14 residues long. The ends lost 7 bases at V and 5 bases at J; junction bases unmatched: 9. The DNA for the CDR3 is TGCAGCGCCGGGACAGGGGGATTCACTTATGGCTACACCTTC. Translated: CSAGTGGFTYGYTF.

J is TRBJ2-5 and V is TRBV13; 9 nucleotides match TRBD2. With V trimmed by 6 bases and J by 7 bases, 15 bases remained unmatched. The V gene's germline CDR1 is PRHDT and CDR2 FYEKMQ (reference sequence). The CDR3 sequence is 16 residues long. In DNA, the CDR3 is TGTGCCAGCAGTCCTAGGCGGGCGGGAGGGCGCGGGACCCAGTACTTC. Translating it yields CASSPRRAGGRGTQYF. Filled out from reference TRBV13 and TRBJ2-5, the complete variable domain reads AAGVIQSPRHLIKEKRETATLKCYPIPRHDTVYWYQQGPGQDPQFLISFYEKMQSDKGSIPDRFSAQQFSDYHSELNMSSLELGDSALYFCASSPRRAGGRGTQYFGPGTRLLVL.

The chain carries TRBV10-2 and TRBJ1-5; D is ambiguous. The V gene's germline CDR1 is WSHSY and CDR2 SAAADI. With 4 bases removed from V and 3 bases from J, the gap between germline ends came to 7 bases. The CDR3 runs 13 residues. The CDR3 here is CASSGRVNQPQHF. The CDR3 nucleotides are TGCGCCAGCAGTGGGAGGGTCAATCAGCCCCAGCATTTT.

The table lists this clone with a few counts. V is TRBV18 and J is TRBJ2-5; the match to TRBD2 covers 7 bases. This CDR3 has 13 residues. CDR1 is KGHSH, CDR2 LQKENI, per germline. J was trimmed by 3 bases and V by 3 bases; bases with no gene match: 1. The CDR3 nucleotides are TGTGCCAGCTCACCCGCGGGAGAAGAGACCCAGTACTTC. Translated: CASSPAGEETQYF.

J is TRBJ1-2 and V is TRBV5-4, with D possibly TRBD1 on 5 matching bases. V lost 0 bases, J lost 4 bases, and 10 bases lay in between. The CDR3 runs 14 residues. Germline values: CDR1 SGHNT, CDR2 YYREEE (reference sequence). The CDR3 region has the DNA TGTGCCAGCAGCTTGGATCGGCAGGGCTATGGCTACACCTTC. Protein sequence: CASSLDRQGYGYTF.

The chain joins TRBV10-3 to TRBJ1-5; 7 bases map to TRBD1. In germline, CDR1 is ENHRY, CDR2 SYGVKD. This CDR3 contains 13 residues. Losses at the gene ends were 6 bases for V and 9 bases for J; bases not matched to a gene: 8. CDR3 coding DNA: TGTGCCATCAGAGGACAGGCTCGGGGGCCCCAGCATTTT. Protein product: CAIRGQARGPQHF.

This clone was seen a single time. The chain uses TRBV28 and TRBJ2-2, with a tentative D call TRBD2 (6 bases). The germline V and J ends were trimmed by 3 bases and 2 bases, with 7 bases remaining between them. CDR1 is MDHEN, CDR2 SYDVKM, per germline. The CDR3 is 14 residues long. Here the CDR3 DNA reads TGTGCCAGCAGTTTGGGGGGAAACACCGGGGAGCTGTTTTTT. This sequence encodes CASSLGGNTGELFF.

This sequence joins TRBV5-4 and TRBJ2-7; 10 positions match TRBD1. This CDR3 spans 14 amino acids. The V gene end was trimmed by 4 bases and the J gene end by 4 bases; junction bases not matched to a gene: 5. Looked up from germline, CDR1 is SGHNT and CDR2 is YYREEE (reference sequence). The CDR3 region has the DNA TGTGCCAGCAGCCCCGGGACAGGGGTATACGAGCAGTACTTC. Translation gives CASSPGTGVYEQYF.

This clone was seen more than once but under ten times. The rearrangement links TRBV6-1 to TRBJ2-5, with 11 bases aligning to TRBD1. After removal of 1 base from V and 5 bases from J, the junction contained 3 bases not matched to a gene. Germline CDR1 and CDR2: MNHNS and SASEGT. The CDR3 has 15 residues. The CDR3 DNA reads as TGTGCCAGCAGTGAAGGGACAGGGGGCGGGGAGACCCAGTACTTC. Translated: CASSEGTGGGETQYF.

The V gene is TRBV18, the J gene TRBJ1-5, with a tentative D call TRBD1 (6 bases). Trimming removed 4 bases from V and 7 bases from J, with 17 bases in between. The CDR3 consists of 15 residues. Germline loops: CDR1 KGHSH, CDR2 LQKENI. CDR3 bases: TGTGCCAGCTCACAAACGGGGGGGGCGAGGCAGCCCCAGCATTTT. It is translated as CASSQTGGARQPQHF.

By sample fraction, this clone is medium-sized (0.01 to 0.1%). The chain couples TRBV10-2 to TRBJ2-7, with D uncertain. The CDR3 is made up of 15 amino acids. CDR1 and CDR2 from the germline V gene are WSHSY and SAAADI. V dropped 1 base and J dropped 0 bases, with 10 bases sitting between them. The CDR3 DNA follows: TGCGCCAGCAGTGAGTGGTCTACCGTCTCCTACGAGCAGTACTTC. As protein: CASSEWSTVSYEQYF.

The chain combines TRBV19 with TRBJ1-2; D perhaps matches TRBD1 (5 bases). V lost 10 bases to trimming and J lost 0 bases, with 15 bases between them. This CDR3 contains 14 residues. Germline assignment: CDR1 LNHDA and CDR2 SQIVND (reference sequence). CDR3 sequence (DNA): TGTGCCACTCAACGGGGGGTAGCTAACTATGGCTACACCTTC. This gives the protein CATQRGVANYGYTF.

This clone was detected a few times. The chain recombines TRBV2 with TRBJ2-7; weak D call: TRBD1 (8 bases). CDR1 and CDR2 (germline): SNHLY, FYNNEI. There are 13 residues in the CDR3. V gave up 8 bases and J gave up 4 bases, with 15 bases separating them. The CDR3 loop is CASGIQGGYEQYF. DNA of the CDR3: TGTGCCAGCGGAATACAGGGGGGGTACGAGCAGTACTTC.

This sequence joins TRBV6-1 and TRBJ1-3; TRBD1 matches at 8 bases. The germline V gene encodes CDR1 MNHNS and CDR2 SASEGT. Trimming took 7 bases from V and 2 from J; bases not matched to a gene: 4. CDR3 length: 14 amino acids. The CDR3 is CASTPDRAGNTIYF. The CDR3 nucleotides are TGTGCCAGCACACCGGACAGGGCTGGAAACACCATATATTTT.

Here the CDR3 DNA reads TGTGCCAGCAGCGCTCAGGGAGGCGACACTGAAGCTTTCTTT. Translation: CASSAQGGDTEAFF. V and J are TRBV7-7 and TRBJ1-1; D is possibly TRBD1 (5 bases). The V end lost 5 bases, the J end lost 3 bases, and 13 bases lay between the germline ends. There are 14 residues in the CDR3. CDR1 SSHAT and CDR2 FNYEAQ come from the germline V gene (reference sequence). The whole variable domain, filled in from reference TRBV7-7 and TRBJ1-1, reads GAGVSQSPRYKVTKRGQDVTLRCDPISSHATLYWYQQALGQGPEFLTYFNYEAQPDKSGLPSDRFSAERPEGSISTLTIQRTEQRDSAMYRCASSAQGGDTEAFFGQGTRLTVV.

The chain has TRBV28 and TRBJ1-5, with D tentatively TRBD1 (6 bases). Trimming removed 2 bases from V and 5 bases from J, with 10 bases in between. Germline V gene data show CDR1 as MDHEN and CDR2 as SYDVKM. This CDR3 is built from 14 residues. The CDR3 nucleotides read TGTGCCAGCAGTTTACCAGGGGAACATCAGCCCCAGCATTTT. Its protein product is CASSLPGEHQPQHF.

The J gene is TRBJ2-3, the V gene TRBV30, with no clear D. Germline-derived CDR1 and CDR2 are GTSNPN and SVGIG (reference sequence). The CDR3 covers 14 residues. With 0 bases removed from V and 5 bases from J, the gap between germline ends came to 12 bases. The CDR3 DNA reads as TGTGCCTGGAGTGTACGGGTAGCTGGAGATACGCAGTATTTT. This codes for CAWSVRVAGDTQYF. Full variable domain (outside the CDR3, taken from reference TRBV30 and TRBJ2-3): SQTIHQWPATLVQPVGSPLSLECTVEGTSNPNLYWYRQAAGRGLQLLFYSVGIGQISSEVPQNLSASRPQDRQFILSSKKLLLSDSGFYLCAWSVRVAGDTQYFGPGTRLTVL.